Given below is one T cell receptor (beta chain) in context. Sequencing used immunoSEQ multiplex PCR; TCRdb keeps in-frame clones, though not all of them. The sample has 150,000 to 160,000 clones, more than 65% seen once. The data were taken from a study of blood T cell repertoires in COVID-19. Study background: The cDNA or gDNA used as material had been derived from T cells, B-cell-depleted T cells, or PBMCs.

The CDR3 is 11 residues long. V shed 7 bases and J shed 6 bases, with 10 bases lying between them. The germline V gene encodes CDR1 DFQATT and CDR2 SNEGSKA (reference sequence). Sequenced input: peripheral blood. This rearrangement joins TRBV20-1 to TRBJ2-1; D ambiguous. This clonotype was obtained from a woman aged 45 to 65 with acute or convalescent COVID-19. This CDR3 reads CSESVGNEQFF. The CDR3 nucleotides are TGCAGTGAGAGTGTCGGCAATGAGCAGTTCTTC.